One TCR beta chain is described in this entry. The clone's antigen remains unknown. At one boundary the junction diverges from the germline segment, which might be a read error. The entry originates in a study of sequential checkpoint blockade in melanoma (dated by TCRdb to about 2019). About the investigation overall: Using 1:1 randomization, the trial assigned patients either to first-line nivolumab followed by ipilimumab (arm A) or to ipilimumab followed by nivolumab (arm B). Maintenance nivolumab came after both trial sequences.

The immunoSEQ Assay was used to immunosequence TCRbeta CDR3 regions from genomic DNA. Genomic DNA was amplified by bias-controlled multiplex PCR before high-throughput sequencing. Per the original workflow: To quantify the absolute abundance of each unique TCRbeta CDR3 region, the sequences were collapsed and filtered. Clonality was defined as 1 minus Pielou's evenness and was calculated using productive rearrangements only. Clones with significantly greater frequencies in on-treatment versus baseline samples were identified using a previously published method. Imported from immuneACCESS, the table was reduced by TCRdb to in-frame sequences with V and J called. These copies leave out some clones; in studies compared against another copy, an unresolved V gene accounts for under half, and the cause of the remainder is not known. D and trimming were read from the DNA, whereas the V and J calls and clone size are those reported in that table. The sample table shows fewer than 25,000 clones, and about two thirds are seen once. The top ten clonotypes cover about 19% of the sample.

Taken with the paper, the label for treatment or condition translates to: randomized to nivolumab then ipilimumab (arm A) or the reverse (arm B). None of the patients in the trial had previously been given DNA-damaging chemotherapy. Thawed PBMCs were sorted on a FACS Aria II flow cytometer to isolate live CD3+CD8+ cells negative for CD19 and CD56. Samples were obtained from patients with melanoma enrolled in CheckMate 064, a randomized, open-label phase II trial of sequential checkpoint blockade. Peripheral blood mononuclear cells were collected by leukapheresis, purified using Ficoll-Paque, and frozen in human serum containing roughly 10% DMSO. Right after sorting, the blood CD3+CD8+ cells were verified to be >95% pure, and DNA extraction followed. General study outcomes and caveats: The response-prediction model combining TCR metrics and mutation burden needs validation in larger, independent patient cohorts.

Spanning cysteine to phenylalanine, the CDR3 consists of 13 amino acids. Only the CDR3 portion is preserved as DNA: 39 bases, with reading frame beginning at the first base. CDR1 SGHNT and CDR2 YYREEE were looked up in the germline V gene (reference sequence). This specimen was CD8+ T cells sorted from blood (inferred from file names), taken from a patient given nivolumab and ipilimumab in sequence. The chain is assembled from TRBV5-4 and TRBJ2-1; the junction holds 7 bases that match TRBD1. The receptor's source is a human donor with melanoma. The bases read TGTGCCAGAAGCTCTGGACAGGACGATGAGCAGTTCTTC. The translation is CARSSGQDDEQFF.